Below are 10 T cell receptor beta chains sequenced from a single sample in a study of blood T cell repertoires in COVID-19. Using immunoSEQ multiplex PCR, the repertoire was profiled, and TCRdb retains in-frame clones only, with some absent. The repertoire holds 180,000 or so clones, roughly 87% seen once, with approximately 11% in the top ten. Sequencing was carried out using PBMCs or T cells enriched from blood (not recorded which). The receptors were gathered from a man aged 50-60 years who had recovered from COVID-19.

This chain connects TRBV11-2 to TRBJ2-1; unclear D gene. Trimming took 2 bases from V and 14 from J, leaving 13 bases between them. There are 12 residues in the CDR3. Germline loops: CDR1 SGHAT, CDR2 FQNNGV. For the CDR3, the DNA is TGTGCCAGCAGCTTAACATCAGGTTGGAAGTTCTTC. This encodes CASSLTSGWKFF. Together with reference TRBV11-2 and TRBJ2-1, the CDR3 gives the full variable domain: EAGVAQSPRYKIIEKRQSVAFWCNPISGHATLYWYQQILGQGPKLLIQFQNNGVVDDSQLPKDRFSAERLKGVDSTLKIQPAKLEDSAVYLCASSLTSGWKFFGPGTRLTVL.

This rearrangement joins TRBV7-9 to TRBJ2-7, with 9 bases matching TRBD1. Per the germline V gene, CDR1 is SEHNR and CDR2 is FQNEAQ (reference sequence). The CDR3 sequence is 18 residues long. Trimming removed 5 bases from V and 0 bases from J; junction bases left unmatched: 14. The CDR3: CASSPRGRAGQGSYEQYF. CDR3 coding DNA: TGTGCCAGCAGCCCCAGAGGGCGGGCGGGACAGGGCTCCTACGAGCAGTACTTC.

The chain uses TRBV5-6 and TRBJ1-5, with 8 bases that match TRBD1. The CDR3 sequence is 14 residues long. Germline V gene data show CDR1 as SGHDT and CDR2 as YYEEEE. Trimming cost V 1 base and J 4 bases; bases outside gene matches: 1. The DNA for the CDR3 is TGTGCCAGCAGCTTGTACAGGGGGAATCAGCCCCAGCATTTT. Translating gives CASSLYRGNQPQHF. Variable domain in full (rest from reference TRBV5-6 and TRBJ1-5): DAGVTQSPTHLIKTRGQQVTLRCSPKSGHDTVSWYQQALGQGPQFIFQYYEEEERQRGNFPDRFSGHQFPNYSSELNVNALLLGDSALYLCASSLYRGNQPQHFGDGTRLSIL.

The chain has TRBV6-5 and TRBJ2-1; 7 nucleotides agree with TRBD1. CDR3 length: 12 residues. The ends lost 5 bases at V and 9 bases at J; junction bases unmatched: 4. Per germline, CDR1 MNHEY and CDR2 SVGAGI. The CDR3 loop reads CASSLYRGEQFF. CDR3 nucleotide sequence: TGTGCCAGCAGTCTTTACAGGGGTGAGCAGTTCTTC.

This clone has a handful of counts. The chain joins TRBV28 to TRBJ1-5; D gene unclear. The V end lost 2 bases, the J end lost 3 bases, and 8 bases lay between the germline ends. Germline CDR1 is MDHEN and CDR2 is SYDVKM. CDR3 length equals 14 residues. This chain's CDR3 is CASSLVQYNQPQHF. CDR3 bases: TGTGCCAGCAGTTTAGTACAGTACAATCAGCCCCAGCATTTT.

This clone was seen a few times. The V and J genes are TRBV28 and TRBJ1-1, with D possibly matching TRBD1 (5 bases). Trimming shortened V by 3 bases and J by 3 bases, and 14 bases separated the two germline ends. Germline V gives CDR1 MDHEN, CDR2 SYDVKM. CDR3 length: 15 residues. This CDR3 reads CASSLSRGFDTEAFF. The DNA for the CDR3 is TGTGCCAGCAGTTTGAGTAGGGGCTTCGACACTGAAGCTTTCTTT.

The count of this clone is one. V and J are TRBV11-2 and TRBJ2-1; possibly TRBD1 for D (6 bases). The CDR3 is made up of 14 amino acids. The V gene lost 4 bases and the J gene lost 7 bases, with 14 bases spanning the gap. Germline-derived CDR1 and CDR2 are SGHAT and FQNNGV. In DNA, the CDR3 is TGTGCCAGCAGCTCACTAGTTCAGGGGAATGAGCAGTTCTTC. Translation: CASSSLVQGNEQFF.

The count of this clone is one. The gene calls are TRBV6-5 and TRBJ2-7; no clear D gene. The V and J ends lost 2 bases and 4 bases respectively, with 9 bases between them. The CDR3 loop spans 13 amino acids. Germline V gives CDR1 MNHEY, CDR2 SVGAGI. DNA for the CDR3: TGTGCCAGCAGTTACCGGTTTTTATACGAGCAGTACTTC. It yields the protein CASSYRFLYEQYF.

The chain joins TRBV7-9 to TRBJ1-5, with 7 bases fitting TRBD1. V shed 5 bases and J 4 bases; nucleotides not matched to a gene: 5. Germline V gene data show CDR1 as SEHNR and CDR2 as FQNEAQ (reference sequence). The CDR3 loop spans 14 amino acids. The CDR3 protein is CASSPIQGNQPQHF. Written as DNA, the CDR3 is TGTGCCAGCAGCCCCATACAGGGGAATCAGCCCCAGCATTTT.

This rearrangement joins TRBV4-2 to TRBJ2-5; 10 nucleotides agree with TRBD1. CDR1 LGHNA and CDR2 YNFKEQ come from the germline V gene. This CDR3 comprises 16 residues. The ends lost 3 bases at V and 2 bases at J; junction bases unmatched: 6. In DNA, the CDR3 is TGTGCCAGCAGCCACGGTGGGACAGGGGAACAAGAGACCCAGTACTTC. It yields the protein CASSHGGTGEQETQYF.